Given below is one TCR beta chain in context. As yet, its antigen is unknown. The data stem from a study of response to subunit inactivated influenza vaccine. Study outcomes and limitations: That few new T cells are recruited by each seasonal influenza vaccination was the authors' suggestion.

The germline V and J ends were trimmed by 1 base and 4 bases, with 20 bases remaining between them. The CDR3 is 17 residues long. CDR1 is DFQATT, CDR2 SNEGSKA, per germline (reference sequence). TCRdb re-derived calls from the RT-PCR reads in MiXCR, one entry per CDR3 protein. This sample yields hundreds of thousands of distinct CDR3 sequences, of which about 25% are seen a single time; approximately 2% belongs to the top ten. This chain links TRBV20-1 with TRBJ2-1; TRBD2 is a possible D gene (7 bases). The material was CD4+ T cells sorted from PBMCs, obtained about 5 days after vaccination. The receptor was isolated from a middle-aged man who received an inactivated influenza vaccine. The CDR3 spells CSARAQREGGLYNEQFF. The CDR3 nucleotides are TGCAGTGCTAGAGCTCAAAGGGAGGGGGGACTTTACAATGAGCAGTTCTTC.